This T cell receptor beta chain was sequenced for a study of identical twins. Findings and limits, study-wide: Monozygotic twins shared more out-of-frame TCR alpha than recombination models predicted. Sharing of beta out-of-frame sequences by twins showed a weaker excess.

A few counts support this clonotype. Its antigen is undetermined. Germline values: CDR1 MGHRA, CDR2 YSYEKL. This CDR3 has 14 amino acids. Only healthy Caucasians were enrolled as donors. A universal primer site was added by template switching, and unique molecular identifiers were carried by the cDNA. MiXCR, applied by TCRdb to the 5' RACE reads, yields one record per CDR3 protein. The sample carries roughly 1,500,000 distinct CDR3 sequences, under 35% recorded once. This rearrangement joins TRBV4-1 to TRBJ2-5; tentatively, D is TRBD1 (6 bases). Matching the DNA end better, TRBJ2-7 makes the J call doubtful. The clonotype originates from a newborn girl in good health. Sequenced: cord blood. The CDR3 region is CASSQAPGDYEQYF. The CDR3 DNA is TGCGCCAGCAGCCAAGCCCCAGGGGACTACGAGCAGTACTTC.